The 18 T cell receptor beta chains listed next were all sequenced from one sample in a study of blood T cell repertoires in COVID-19. Here immunoSEQ multiplex PCR was the method, and the copy in TCRdb shows in-frame clones only, minus some. The data hold approximately 150,000 clones, with approximately 87% observed a single time. Material for sequencing was peripheral blood. The receptors here all came from a woman aged 45-60 years with active or convalescent COVID-19.

The J gene is TRBJ1-5, the V gene TRBV19; 7 nucleotides align to TRBD1. Per the germline V gene, CDR1 is LNHDA and CDR2 is SQIVND (reference sequence). This CDR3 has 16 residues. With V trimmed by 4 bases and J by 0 bases, 6 bases remained unmatched. The CDR3 reads CASSKLGTVSNQPQHF. The CDR3 DNA follows: TGTGCCAGTAGTAAACTCGGGACAGTTAGCAATCAGCCCCAGCATTTT.

The chain links TRBV4-3 to TRBJ2-2, with D maybe TRBD1 (6 bases). The CDR3 is 16 residues long. Trimming removed 1 base at V and 0 bases at J, with 9 bases between. Germline assignment: CDR1 LGHNA and CDR2 YSLEER. The CDR3: CASSQGQASNTGELFF. The DNA for the CDR3 is TGCGCCAGCAGCCAAGGACAGGCGTCGAACACCGGGGAGCTGTTTTTT.

This chain's CDR3 is CASSAPGLSTDTQYF. The CDR3, as DNA: TGCGCCAGCAGCGCCCCGGGACTAAGCACAGATACGCAGTATTTT. The chain is built from TRBV10-2 and TRBJ2-3, with 7 bases that match TRBD2. The junction had 6 bases not matched to a gene; V was cut back by 6 bases and J by 0 bases. CDR3 length equals 15 residues. Germline V lookup: CDR1 WSHSY, CDR2 SAAADI.

This clone was observed a single time. Here the CDR3 reads CASSGQGNQPQHF. Written as DNA, the CDR3 is TGTGCCAGCAGTGGACAGGGGAATCAGCCCCAGCATTTT. V gene TRBV12-3 or TRBV12-4 combines with J gene TRBJ1-5; 9 bases line up with TRBD1. The CDR3 runs 13 residues. Trimming took 5 bases from V and 4 from J; bases not matched to a gene: 0.

The rearrangement uses TRBV6-5 and TRBJ1-4; D call uncertain. The CDR3 has 15 amino acids. The germline CDR1 and CDR2 sequences are MNHEY and SVGAGI. Trimming removed 6 bases from V and 7 bases from J, with 18 bases in between. The CDR3 is CASSHLDSRGEKLFF. In nucleotides, the CDR3 is TGTGCCAGCAGCCACCTTGACTCCCGGGGTGAAAAACTGTTTTTT.

This clone was counted a single time. The chain joins TRBV18 to TRBJ2-2, with 13 bases lining up with TRBD2. The germline V gene encodes CDR1 KGHSH and CDR2 LQKENI. J gave up 4 bases and V 1 base, and 3 bases lay outside the gene matches. The CDR3 is 17 amino acids. This CDR3 reads CASSPRGLAGFTGELFF. CDR3 in DNA: TGTGCCAGCTCACCACGGGGACTAGCGGGATTCACCGGGGAGCTGTTTTTT.

This chain links TRBV28 with TRBJ2-3; unclear D gene. CDR3 length: 12 residues. CDR1 is MDHEN and CDR2 is SYDVKM in the germline V gene. V was shortened by 6 bases and J by 11 bases, with 15 bases between the two germline ends. CDR3: CASSQRVIGQYF. Written as DNA, the CDR3 is TGTGCCAGCAGCCAACGGGTTATCGGGCAGTATTTT.

The chain recombines TRBV6-5 with TRBJ1-2; 7 nucleotides match TRBD1. Trimming removed 6 bases from V and 5 bases from J; junction bases left unmatched: 6. In germline, CDR1 is MNHEY, CDR2 SVGAGI. This CDR3 has 13 amino acids. As DNA, the CDR3 is TGTGCCAGCAGGGGGACAGTAGATTATGGCTACACCTTC. This translates into CASRGTVDYGYTF.

The genes are TRBV11-3 and TRBJ2-1; D is perhaps TRBD1 (6 bases). V shed 2 bases and J shed 4 bases, with 12 bases lying between them. The V gene's germline CDR1 is SGHNT and CDR2 YENEEA. The CDR3 covers 15 residues. The CDR3 here is CASSLSTGRYNEQFF. The CDR3 DNA is TGTGCCAGCAGCTTAAGTACAGGGCGTTACAATGAGCAGTTCTTC.

J is TRBJ1-5 and V is TRBV15, with D possibly matching TRBD1 (5 bases). Germline lookup yields CDR1 LNHNV and CDR2 YYDKDF (reference sequence). V was pared by 8 bases and J by 6 bases, with 17 bases between. The CDR3 is made up of 14 amino acids. The CDR3 DNA is TGTGCCACCCGACTCTGGGGGGGTAGTCAGCCCCAGCATTTT. It encodes CATRLWGGSQPQHF.

This clone has just one count. In nucleotides, the CDR3 is TGTGCCAGCAGCCGCACTAGGGCCACGTCCTATGGCTACACCTTC. Protein sequence: CASSRTRATSYGYTF. The chain links TRBV3-1 (or the pseudogene TRBV3-2) to TRBJ1-2; D not resolved. The germline V gene has CDR1 LGHDT and CDR2 YNNKEL (reference sequence). Trimming left V 4 bases short and J 4 bases short, with 16 bases between. The CDR3 is 15 amino acids.

V and J are TRBV28 and TRBJ2-4; D perhaps matches TRBD1 (6 bases). Germline V gives CDR1 MDHEN, CDR2 SYDVKM. The CDR3 consists of 15 residues. Trimming took off 2 bases at V and 1 base at J, with 9 bases between the two ends. The CDR3 DNA reads as TGTGCCAGCAGTTTACCAGGGGAGGCCAAAAACATTCAGTACTTC. Translated, it gives CASSLPGEAKNIQYF.

The genes are TRBV2 and TRBJ2-2; 10 bases match TRBD2. The CDR3 spans 16 residues. The germline gives CDR1 SNHLY, CDR2 FYNNEI. V lost 8 bases, J lost 4 bases, and 10 bases stayed unmatched. The CDR3: CASGDSGGPRTGELFF. The CDR3 region has the DNA TGTGCCAGCGGCGATAGCGGGGGGCCCCGCACCGGGGAGCTGTTTTTT.

The chain has TRBV5-1 and TRBJ2-1; weak D call: TRBD1 (5 bases). The CDR3 totals 13 residues. Germline CDR1 reads SGHRS; CDR2 reads YFSETQ. Trimming pared 4 bases from V and 4 bases from J, leaving 9 bases between. The CDR3: CASSVNRYNEQFF. The DNA of the CDR3 is TGCGCCAGCAGCGTCAACAGGTACAATGAGCAGTTCTTC.

The chain carries TRBV24-1 and TRBJ2-4; D may be TRBD1 (6 bases). With 3 bases removed from V and 4 bases from J, the gap between germline ends came to 18 bases. CDR3 length: 17 residues. In germline, CDR1 is KGHDR, CDR2 SFDVKD. In DNA, the CDR3 is TGTGCCACCAGTGATGAACCTTTGCCGGGACAAAAAAACATTCAGTACTTC. As protein: CATSDEPLPGQKNIQYF.

This sequence joins TRBV28 and TRBJ2-7; tentative D call: TRBD2 (6 bases). The CDR3 is 14 amino acids. Germline loops: CDR1 MDHEN, CDR2 SYDVKM. Deletions cut 4 bases from V and 2 bases from J, with 12 bases between. The CDR3 here is CASSSGTPPYEQYF. The CDR3 bases are TGTGCCAGCAGTTCCGGGACTCCCCCCTACGAGCAGTACTTC. The full variable domain, completed using reference TRBV28 and TRBJ2-7, is DVKVTQSSRYLVKRTGEKVFLECVQDMDHENMFWYRQDPGLGLRLIYFSYDVKMKEKGDIPEGYSVSREKKERFSLILESASTNQTSMYLCASSSGTPPYEQYFGPGTRLTVT.

J is TRBJ2-2 and V is TRBV28; 8 positions agree with TRBD1. Trimming removed 5 bases from V and 5 bases from J; junction bases left unmatched: 4. Germline V gene sequence: CDR1 MDHEN, CDR2 SYDVKM. The CDR3 totals 14 residues. In DNA, the CDR3 is TGTGCCAGCAGTCAGAGGACAGGGACCGGGGAGCTGTTTTTT. Translated, it gives CASSQRTGTGELFF.

This clone showed up just a few times. The chain combines TRBV7-9 with TRBJ2-1; TRBD1 agrees at 7 bases. CDR1 is SEHNR, CDR2 FQNEAQ, per germline (reference sequence). V was pared by 3 bases and J by 0 bases, with 5 bases of the junction left unmatched. This CDR3 region has 16 residues. CDR3 sequence: CASSFTRQGSYNEQFF. The CDR3 coding sequence is TGTGCCAGCAGCTTTACTAGACAGGGCTCCTACAATGAGCAGTTCTTC.